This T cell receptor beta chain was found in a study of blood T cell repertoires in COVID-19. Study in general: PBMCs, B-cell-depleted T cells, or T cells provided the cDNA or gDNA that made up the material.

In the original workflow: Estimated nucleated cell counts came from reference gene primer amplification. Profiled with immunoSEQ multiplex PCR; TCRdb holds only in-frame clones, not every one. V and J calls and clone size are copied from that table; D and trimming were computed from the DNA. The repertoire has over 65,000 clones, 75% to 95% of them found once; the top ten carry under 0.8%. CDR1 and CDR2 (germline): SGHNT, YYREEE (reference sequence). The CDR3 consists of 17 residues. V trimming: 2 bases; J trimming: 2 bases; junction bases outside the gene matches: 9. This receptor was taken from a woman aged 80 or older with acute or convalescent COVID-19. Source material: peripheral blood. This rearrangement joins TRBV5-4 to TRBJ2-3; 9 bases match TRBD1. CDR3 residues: CASSFPTGGRSTDTQYF. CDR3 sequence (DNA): TGTGCCAGCAGCTTTCCTACAGGGGGCCGGTCCACAGATACGCAGTATTTT.